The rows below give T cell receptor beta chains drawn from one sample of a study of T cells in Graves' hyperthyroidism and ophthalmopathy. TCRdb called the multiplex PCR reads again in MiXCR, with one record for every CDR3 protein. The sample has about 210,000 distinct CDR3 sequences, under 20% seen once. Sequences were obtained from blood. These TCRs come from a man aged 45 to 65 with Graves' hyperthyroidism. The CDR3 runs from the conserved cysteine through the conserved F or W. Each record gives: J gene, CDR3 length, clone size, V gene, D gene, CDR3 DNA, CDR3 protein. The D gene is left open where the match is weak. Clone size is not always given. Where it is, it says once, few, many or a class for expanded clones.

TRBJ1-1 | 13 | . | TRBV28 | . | TGTGCCAGCAATTTACATGCGGTCGGGCAGGCTTTCTTT | CASNLHAVGQAFF
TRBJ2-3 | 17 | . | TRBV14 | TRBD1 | TGTGCCGGCAGCCAAGCCCGGACAGGGGAAGGAACAGATACGCAGTATTTT | CAGSQARTGEGTDTQYF
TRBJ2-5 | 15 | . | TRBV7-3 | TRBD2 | TGTGCCAGCAGCTTACGCGGGAGGGATCAAGAGACCCAGTACTTC | CASSLRGRDQETQYF
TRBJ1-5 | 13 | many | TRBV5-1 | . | TGCGCCAGCAGGGAAAATAGCAATCAGCCCCAGCATTTT | CASRENSNQPQHF
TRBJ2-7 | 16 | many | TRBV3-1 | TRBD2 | TGTGCCAGCAGCCAAGATAGTGGGACTAGCGGGAGTCGGCAGTACTTC | CASSQDSGTSGSRQYF
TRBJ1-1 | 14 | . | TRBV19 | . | TGTGCCAGTAGTAAGAGCAGGCAGAACACTGAAGCTTTCTTT | CASSKSRQNTEAFF
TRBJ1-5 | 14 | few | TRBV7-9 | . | TGTGCCAGCAGCAAGGACGGGGTCAATCAGCCCCAGCATTTT | CASSKDGVNQPQHF
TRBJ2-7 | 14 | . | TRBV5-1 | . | TGCGCCAGCAGCTTGGTTCGGGAAAGGGGCGAGCAGTACTTC | CASSLVRERGEQYF
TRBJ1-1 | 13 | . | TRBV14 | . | TGTGCCAGCAGCCGAGGCCGGGACACTGAAGCTTTCTTT | CASSRGRDTEAFF
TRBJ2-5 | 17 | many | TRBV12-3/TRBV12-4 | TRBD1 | TGTGCCAGCAGGGAGGGACAGGGGGCGTTCTCCCAAGAGACCCAGTACTTC | CASREGQGAFSQETQYF
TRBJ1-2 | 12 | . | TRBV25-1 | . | TGTGCCAGCCATTCTTCCAGGTATGGCTACACCTTC | CASHSSRYGYTF
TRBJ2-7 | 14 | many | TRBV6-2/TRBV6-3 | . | TGTGCCAGCAGTTCCATGACAGACTCCTACGAGCAGTACTTC | CASSSMTDSYEQYF
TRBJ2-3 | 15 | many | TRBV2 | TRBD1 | TGTGCCAGCAGTCCTGACAGGGTCGGCACAGATACGCAGTATTTT | CASSPDRVGTDTQYF
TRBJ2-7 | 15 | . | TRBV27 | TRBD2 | TGTGCCAGCAGTCAAACTAGCGGGAGTGGGTACGAGCAGTACTTC | CASSQTSGSGYEQYF
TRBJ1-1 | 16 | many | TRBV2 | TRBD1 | TGTGCCAGCAGTCGCCGCCGGGACAGGTATTACACTGAAGCTTTCTTT | CASSRRRDRYYTEAFF
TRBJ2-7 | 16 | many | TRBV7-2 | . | TGTGCCAGCAGCCCTCTCATGAGGGCCACTCTCTACGAGCAGTACTTC | CASSPLMRATLYEQYF
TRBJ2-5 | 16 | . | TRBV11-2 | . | TGTGCCAGCAGTCACCTAGGGGGAGGCTACCAAGAGACCCAGTACTTC | CASSHLGGGYQETQYF
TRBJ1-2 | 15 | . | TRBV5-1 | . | TGCGCCAGCAGCTTGGACGATGGACACCGCTATGGCTACACCTTC | CASSLDDGHRYGYTF
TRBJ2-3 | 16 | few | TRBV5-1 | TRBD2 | TGCGCCAGCAGCTGGACAACTAGCGAACACACAGATACGCAGTATTTT | CASSWTTSEHTDTQYF
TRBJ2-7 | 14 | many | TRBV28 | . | TGTGCCAGCAGTCTTGCCCTAGACTCCTACGAGCAGTACTTC | CASSLALDSYEQYF
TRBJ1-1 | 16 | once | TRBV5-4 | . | TGTGCCAGCAGCCGCAGAATCGGGACGGTGAACACTGAAGCTTTCTTT | CASSRRIGTVNTEAFF
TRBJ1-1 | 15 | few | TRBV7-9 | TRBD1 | TGTGCCAGCAGTGAGACAGGGGGAAGGGGGACTGAAGCTTTCTTT | CASSETGGRGTEAFF
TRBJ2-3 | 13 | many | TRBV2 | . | TGTGCCAGCAGTGAACTCGATACAGATACGCAGTATTTT | CASSELDTDTQYF
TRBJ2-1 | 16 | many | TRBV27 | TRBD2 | TGTGCCAGCAGTGGGATTAGCGGGAGGGCGGGCAATGAGCAGTTCTTC | CASSGISGRAGNEQFF
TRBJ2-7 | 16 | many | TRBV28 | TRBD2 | TGTGCCAGCAGTGCTCCCCACTCCAGCGGGAGTGCCGAGCAGTACTTC | CASSAPHSSGSAEQYF
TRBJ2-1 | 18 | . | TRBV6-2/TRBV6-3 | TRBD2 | TGTGCCAGCAGTCCCCGACTAGCGGGAGCACAGACCGGCAATGAGCAGTTCTTC | CASSPRLAGAQTGNEQFF